This T cell receptor (beta chain) appears in the sequencing data of a study of T cell responses to AZD1222 COVID-19 vaccine. Assay used: immunoSEQ multiplex PCR; TCRdb lists only in-frame clones, some missing. Among some 150,000 clones listed, over 80% were seen once. V dropped 7 bases and J dropped 0; count of bases not matched to a gene: 13. The CDR3 is 17 residues long. Germline V gene data show CDR1 as MNHEY and CDR2 as SMNVEV (reference sequence). V and J are TRBV27 and TRBJ2-3, with 7 bases that match TRBD1. This clonotype originated in an adult who received the AZD1222 COVID-19 vaccine. This specimen consisted of peripheral blood, obtained 28 days after the second AZD1222 dose. DNA of the CDR3: TGTGCCAGCAATTTTAGATCGGACAGGCGTAGCACAGATACGCAGTATTTT. Translation gives CASNFRSDRRSTDTQYF.